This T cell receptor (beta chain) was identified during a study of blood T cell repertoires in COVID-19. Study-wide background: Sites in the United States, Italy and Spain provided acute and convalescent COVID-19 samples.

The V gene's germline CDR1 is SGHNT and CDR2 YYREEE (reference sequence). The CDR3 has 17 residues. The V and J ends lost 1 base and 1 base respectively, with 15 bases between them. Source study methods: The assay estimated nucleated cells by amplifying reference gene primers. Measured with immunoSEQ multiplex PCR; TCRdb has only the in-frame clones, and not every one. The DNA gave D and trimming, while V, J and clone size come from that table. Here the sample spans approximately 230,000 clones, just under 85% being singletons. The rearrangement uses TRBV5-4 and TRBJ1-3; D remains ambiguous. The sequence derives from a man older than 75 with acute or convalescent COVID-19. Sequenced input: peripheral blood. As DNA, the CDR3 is TGTGCCAGCAGCTTGCCCGGGAGAAGAAGGTCTGGAAACACCATATATTTT. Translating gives CASSLPGRRRSGNTIYF.